This T cell receptor (beta chain) was identified in a study of blood T cell repertoires in COVID-19. Study in general: Specimens from acute and convalescent COVID-19 originated in the United States, Italy and Spain. PBMCs, B-cell-depleted T cells, or T cells provided the cDNA or gDNA that made up the material.

In the authors' workflow: Estimation of nucleated cell counts was performed using reference gene primer amplification. Assay used: immunoSEQ multiplex PCR; TCRdb lists only in-frame clones, some missing. V, J and clone size were drawn from that table, and D and trimming were deduced from the DNA. The data hold about 150,000 clones, with 75% to 90% observed a single time. This clone was seen only once. CDR1 GTSNPN and CDR2 SVGIG come from the germline V gene (reference sequence). CDR3 size: 13 residues. The germline V and J ends were trimmed by 2 bases and 1 base, with 8 bases remaining between them. The sequence was obtained from a woman aged 55-75 years with active or convalescent COVID-19. Sequenced sample: peripheral blood. This chain links TRBV30 with TRBJ2-5; D gene uncertain. The CDR3 is CAWSPLLQETQYF. CDR3 DNA sequence: TGTGCCTGGAGTCCTCTACTCCAAGAGACCCAGTACTTC.